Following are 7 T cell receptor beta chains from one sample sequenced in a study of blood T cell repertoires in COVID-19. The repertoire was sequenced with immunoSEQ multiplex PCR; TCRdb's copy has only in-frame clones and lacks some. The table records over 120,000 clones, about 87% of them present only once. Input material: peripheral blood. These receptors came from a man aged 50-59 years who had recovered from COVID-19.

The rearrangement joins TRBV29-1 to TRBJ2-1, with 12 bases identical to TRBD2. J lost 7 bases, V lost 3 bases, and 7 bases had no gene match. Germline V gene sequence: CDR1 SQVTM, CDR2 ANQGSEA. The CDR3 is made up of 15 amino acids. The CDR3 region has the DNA TGCAGCGTTGAGAGGACTAGCGGGGTCCCGAATGAGCAGTTCTTC. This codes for CSVERTSGVPNEQFF.

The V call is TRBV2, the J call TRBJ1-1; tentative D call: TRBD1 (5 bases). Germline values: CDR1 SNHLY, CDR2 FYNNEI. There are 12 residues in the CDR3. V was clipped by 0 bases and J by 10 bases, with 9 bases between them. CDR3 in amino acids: CASSEASGVAFF. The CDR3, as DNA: TGTGCCAGCAGTGAAGCTTCGGGGGTAGCTTTCTTT.

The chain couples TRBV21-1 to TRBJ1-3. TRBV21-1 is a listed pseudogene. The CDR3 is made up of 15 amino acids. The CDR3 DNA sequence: TGTGCCAGCAGCACGCGCCTGAGCTCTGGAAACACCATATATTTT. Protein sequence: CASSTRLSSGNTIYF.

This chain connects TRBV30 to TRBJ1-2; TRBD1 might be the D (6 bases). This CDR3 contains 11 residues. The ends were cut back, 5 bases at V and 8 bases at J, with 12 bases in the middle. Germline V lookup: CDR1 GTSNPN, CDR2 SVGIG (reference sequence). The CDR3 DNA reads TGTGCCTGGGAGGCAGGGGTCGGCTACACCTTC. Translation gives CAWEAGVGYTF.

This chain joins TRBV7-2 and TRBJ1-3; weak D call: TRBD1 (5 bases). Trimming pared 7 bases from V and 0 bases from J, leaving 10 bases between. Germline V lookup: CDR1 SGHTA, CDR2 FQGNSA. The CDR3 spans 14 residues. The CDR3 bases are TGTGCCAGCAAGGGCAGGGACTCTGGAAACACCATATATTTT. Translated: CASKGRDSGNTIYF. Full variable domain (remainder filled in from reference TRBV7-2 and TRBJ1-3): GAGVSQSPSNKVTEKGKDVELRCDPISGHTALYWYRQSLGQGLEFLIYFQGNSAPDKSGLPSDRFSAERTGGSVSTLTIQRTQQEDSAVYLCASKGRDSGNTIYFGEGSWLTVV.

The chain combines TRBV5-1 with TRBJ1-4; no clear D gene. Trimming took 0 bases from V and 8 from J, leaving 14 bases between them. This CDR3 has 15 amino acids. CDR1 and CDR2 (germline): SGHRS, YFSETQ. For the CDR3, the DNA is TGCGCCAGCAGCTTGGAATCTAGAAAGGAAGAAAAACTGTTTTTT. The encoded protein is CASSLESRKEEKLFF.

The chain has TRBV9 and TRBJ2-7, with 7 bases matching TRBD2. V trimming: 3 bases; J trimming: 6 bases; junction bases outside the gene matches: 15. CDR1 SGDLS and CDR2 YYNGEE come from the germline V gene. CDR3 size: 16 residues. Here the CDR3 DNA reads TGTGCCAGCAGCGCGGGGGGTGGTGGCACCGTTGGCGAGCAGTACTTC. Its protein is CASSAGGGGTVGEQYF.